The clone carrying this TCR beta chain was seen a few times. Using immunoSEQ multiplex PCR, the repertoire was profiled, and TCRdb retains in-frame clones only, with some absent. The data hold around 200,000 clones, with about 85% observed a single time. The CDR3 is 15 amino acids. Germline assignment: CDR1 MNHEY and CDR2 SVGAGI. Trimming left V 2 bases short and J 5 bases short, with 16 bases between. The data were taken from a study of blood T cell repertoires in COVID-19. Study-wide context: The study drew acute and convalescent COVID-19 samples from the United States, Italy and Spain. T cells, B-cell-depleted T cells, or PBMCs provided the cDNA or gDNA that served as material.

Seattle patients were enrolled while actively infected and followed longitudinally. Sequences were obtained from peripheral blood. The source is a woman aged 40-49 years with COVID-19, enrolled during active disease. The genes are TRBV6-5 and TRBJ2-7; no clear D. In DNA, the CDR3 is TGTGCCAGCAGTTACGATAGAGTGCGAAATCACGAGCAGTACTTC. Translating it yields CASSYDRVRNHEQYF.